This TCR beta chain was identified during a study of Tregs in tolerant kidney transplant recipients. The nonmyeloablative bone marrow transplants came from related graft donors, with transient mixed chimerism. Unstimulated regulatory T cells (CD4+CD25+CD127-), CD4+CD25- non-regulatory cells, CD4 and CD8 cells were FACS-sorted from thawed PBMCs. Germline loops: CDR1 SEHNR, CDR2 FQNEAQ (reference sequence). CDR3 length: 15 residues. V was trimmed by 3 bases and J by 2 bases, leaving 11 bases between them. With regard to this clone: Its target is unknown.

The assay was immunoSEQ multiplex PCR, and TCRdb's table has in-frame clones only and misses some. The sample shows 74,000 or so clones, roughly 90% of them seen only once. Study-wide findings and caveats: Biological reproducibility was not directly addressed in this study. Some patients' samples used different primers over time, so nucleotide sequences weren't comparable. The most relevant donor-specific Treg TCRbeta repertoire apparently came from expansion with activated donor B cells.

The sample was CD4+ T cells from blood (PBMCs), taken 24 months after the transplant. The source of this sequence is a human patient who received a combined kidney and bone marrow transplant. Some T cells here may be from the graft donor. The chain links TRBV7-9 to TRBJ2-1, with D perhaps TRBD2 (5 bases). The CDR3 region has the DNA TGTGCCAGCAGCTTTCCTGGCGGGCCCTACAATGAGCAGTTCTTC. It codes for CASSFPGGPYNEQFF.